These 10 T cell receptor beta chains were all obtained from the same sample, sequenced in a study of blood T cell repertoires in COVID-19. TCRdb's copy holds only in-frame clones and misses some; the assay was immunoSEQ multiplex PCR. The sample shows 270,000 or so clones, 70% to 90% of them seen only once. Sequencing input: peripheral blood. All receptors derive from a woman aged 30 to 39 with active or convalescent COVID-19.

The gene calls are TRBV19 and TRBJ1-2; possible D gene TRBD1, 6 bases. Deletions cut 2 bases from V and 7 bases from J, with 14 bases between. This CDR3 has 14 amino acids. The V gene's germline CDR1 is LNHDA and CDR2 SQIVND (reference sequence). In DNA form, the CDR3 reads TGTGCCAGTAGTATACGGGGACAACCCCCTGGCTACACCTTC. Encoded protein: CASSIRGQPPGYTF.

V is TRBV7-9 and J is TRBJ1-5; D is unresolved. Germline V lookup: CDR1 SEHNR, CDR2 FQNEAQ (reference sequence). The length of the CDR3 is 17 residues. Deletions cut 1 base from V and 7 bases from J, with 20 bases between. This chain's CDR3 is CASSLGQGLPETQPQHF. CDR3 DNA: TGTGCCAGCAGCTTAGGTCAAGGACTCCCCGAGACCCAGCCCCAGCATTTT.

This clone occurred a few times. The chain has TRBV5-1 and TRBJ1-2; a possible D gene is TRBD1 (6 bases). Germline CDR1 SGHRS, CDR2 YFSETQ. The CDR3 has 12 residues. Trimming took off 4 bases at V and 6 bases at J, with 10 bases between the two ends. CDR3 residues: CASSLDRNGYTF. The CDR3 nucleotides read TGCGCCAGCAGCCTAGACAGGAATGGCTACACCTTC. The full variable domain, in which reference TRBV5-1 and TRBJ1-2 provide the parts outside the CDR3, is KAGVTQTPRYLIKTRGQQVTLSCSPISGHRSVSWYQQTPGQGLQFLFEYFSETQRNKGNFPGRFSGRQFSNSRSEMNVSTLELGDSALYLCASSLDRNGYTFGSGTRLTVV.

This rearrangement joins TRBV4-1 to TRBJ2-6; no reliable D call. The CDR3 is 13 residues long. Trimming shortened V by 5 bases and J by 4 bases, and 6 bases separated the two germline ends. Germline V gene data show CDR1 as MGHRA and CDR2 as YSYEKL. The CDR3 DNA sequence: TGCGCCAGCAGCGTCCTCGGGGCCAACGTCCTGACTTTC. This translates into CASSVLGANVLTF.

This clone turned up a few times. DNA of the CDR3: TGTGCCAGCAGCCCCAATACAGGGGGCAGTCAGCCCCAGCATTTT. Encoded protein: CASSPNTGGSQPQHF. The chain employs TRBV6-2 or TRBV6-3 and TRBJ1-5, with 9 nucleotides matching TRBD1. Trimming took 6 bases from V and 6 from J; bases not matched to a gene: 9. The CDR3 runs to 15 residues. Germline V CDR1 and CDR2: MNHEY, SVGEGT.

The rearrangement links TRBV7-3 to TRBJ2-1; 9 bases map to TRBD2. The CDR3 consists of 15 residues. Germline V CDR1 and CDR2: SGHTA, FQGTGA. V shed 8 bases and J 10 bases; nucleotides not matched to a gene: 15. The CDR3 loop reads CASALAGEHKMEQFF. The CDR3 bases are TGTGCCAGCGCGTTAGCGGGGGAACACAAAATGGAGCAGTTCTTC.

This chain links TRBV30 with TRBJ1-1, with D possibly TRBD1 on 5 matching bases. CDR1 and CDR2 (germline): GTSNPN, SVGIG (reference sequence). This CDR3 contains 11 residues. CDR3: CAYDGGSEAFF. The CDR3 DNA is TGTGCTTACGACGGGGGGAGTGAAGCTTTCTTT.

The V gene is TRBV6-5, the J gene TRBJ1-1; D may be TRBD1 (5 bases). This CDR3 has 14 residues. V was shortened by 4 bases and J by 7 bases, with 16 bases between the two germline ends. In germline, CDR1 is MNHEY, CDR2 SVGAGI. The CDR3 region has the DNA TGTGCCAGCAGTTTCGCCCTGGGGGGATTTGAAGCTTTCTTT. Its translation is CASSFALGGFEAFF.

The V gene is TRBV30, the J gene TRBJ2-3, with TRBD2 matching over 12 bases. Germline CDR1 reads GTSNPN; CDR2 reads SVGIG (reference sequence). The CDR3 covers 17 residues. This CDR3 reads CARTSGTTRPFADTQYF. The CDR3 DNA reads as TGTGCGAGGACTAGCGGGACCACCAGACCCTTCGCAGATACGCAGTATTTT.

The chain joins TRBV7-9 to TRBJ1-2; D perhaps matches TRBD1 (5 bases). Germline assignment: CDR1 SEHNR and CDR2 FQNEAQ (reference sequence). V shed 2 bases and J shed 6 bases, with 19 bases lying between them. The CDR3 is 16 residues long. CDR3: CASSLLGGSGYNGYTF. The CDR3 DNA follows: TGTGCCAGCAGCTTATTGGGTGGTTCAGGGTATAATGGCTACACCTTC. Together with reference TRBV7-9 and TRBJ1-2, the CDR3 gives the full variable domain: DTGVSQNPRHKITKRGQNVTFRCDPISEHNRLYWYRQTLGQGPEFLTYFQNEAQLEKSRLLSDRFSAERPKGSFSTLEIQRTEQGDSAMYLCASSLLGGSGYNGYTFGSGTRLTVV.